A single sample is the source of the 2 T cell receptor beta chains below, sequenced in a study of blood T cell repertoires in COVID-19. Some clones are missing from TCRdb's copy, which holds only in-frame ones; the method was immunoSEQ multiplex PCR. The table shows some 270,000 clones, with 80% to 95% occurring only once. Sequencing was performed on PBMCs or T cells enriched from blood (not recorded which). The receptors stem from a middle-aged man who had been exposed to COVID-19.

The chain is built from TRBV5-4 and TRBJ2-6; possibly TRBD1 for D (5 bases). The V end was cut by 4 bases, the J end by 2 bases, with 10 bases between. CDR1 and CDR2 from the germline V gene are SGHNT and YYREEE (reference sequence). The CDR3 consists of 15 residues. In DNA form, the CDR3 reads TGTGCCAGCAGCCCTGAAGGGGCTGGGGCCAACGTCCTGACTTTC. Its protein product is CASSPEGAGANVLTF.

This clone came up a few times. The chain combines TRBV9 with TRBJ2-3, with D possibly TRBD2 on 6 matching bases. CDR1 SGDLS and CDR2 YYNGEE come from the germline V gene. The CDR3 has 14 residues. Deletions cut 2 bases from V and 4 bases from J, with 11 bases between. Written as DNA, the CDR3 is TGTGCCAGCAGCGTTCGGGGACTGGCAGATACGCAGTATTTT. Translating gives CASSVRGLADTQYF.